The T cell receptor beta chain described here comes from a study of OX40 agonist ivuxolimab in advanced cancers. A note on this clone: Antigen: not known.

Study findings and constraints: On average, CD8+ T cells had more expanded clones than CD4+.

V lost 1 base to trimming and J lost 3 bases, with 7 bases between them. Germline V CDR1 and CDR2: SGHTA, FQGNSA. This CDR3 spans 14 amino acids. Data came from immunoSEQ multiplex PCR; TCRdb stores just in-frame clones and leaves some out. Of around 68,000 clones in the sample, 80% to 95% were seen once. The chain couples TRBV7-2 to TRBJ1-3, with a weak D call TRBD1 (6 bases). This clonotype was sampled from an adult with an advanced solid tumor such as melanoma, head and neck, liver or kidney cancer. The specimen was CD4+ or CD8+ T cells sorted from blood, collected in a trial of the OX40 agonist ivuxolimab. The CDR3 region is CASSLGGGGNTIYF. The CDR3 DNA is TGTGCCAGCAGCTTAGGAGGGGGTGGAAACACCATATATTTT.